This T cell receptor (beta chain) was captured in a study of shared clonotypes between healthy human individuals. In the study overall: A couple of women and a few men aged 18 to 49 made up the donors. Whole-study findings and limits: Clonotypes shared by all four donors outscored non-shared clonotypes in generation probability. Roughly 5.3% of naive CD4 clonotypes were common to several donors.

The material for each subset, its genomic DNA, was split evenly across several immunoSEQ plates. TCRdb keeps only in-frame clones here, not all; method: immunoSEQ multiplex PCR. This table has millions of clones, approximately 95% appearing once. For this clone: Its antigen is unidentified.

Trimming shortened V by 3 bases and J by 2 bases, and 11 bases separated the two germline ends. The CDR3 sequence is 15 residues long. Germline lookup yields CDR1 LNHDA and CDR2 SQIVND (reference sequence). Material for sequencing was naive CD4+ T cells from PBMCs. Subset defined: CD45RA+ positively selected. The source of this sequence is a man younger than 35 in good health. Some clones in this sample may be carry-over from other donors' samples. The chain joins TRBV19 to TRBJ2-1; TRBD1 is a possible D gene (5 bases). The CDR3 region is CASSILPGPYNEQFF. As DNA, the CDR3 is TGTGCCAGTAGTATTTTACCAGGGCCCTACAATGAGCAGTTCTTC.